This paragraph covers one TCR beta chain sequence. This clonotype was seen repeatedly, ten times or more. Its binding antigen is unknown. No quality values exist for individual bases; no much larger clone is one base distant. These data belong to a study (dated by TCRdb to between 2011 and 2013). The CDR3 contains 15 residues, cysteine and phenylalanine counted. The DNA shown is the 45-base CDR3, in frame from base 1. As encoded in the germline V gene, CDR1 is MNHNS while CDR2 is SASEGT. At the junction V is shortened by 1 base and J by 5 bases; bases outside the gene matches: 2. The instrument was an Illumina Genome Analyzer IIx. TCRdb ran its own pipeline on the public reads, namely fastp trimming at Q25 and MiXCR clone calling, and kept in-frame beta chains. When rows share a CDR3 protein, they turn into one entry using the most common DNA and genes. This sample has roughly 7,100 distinct CDR3 sequences in its table, and roughly a third of those were observed once. The ten top clones hold roughly a fifth of the sample.

The rearrangement combines TRBV6-1 with TRBJ2-7, and TRBD2 matches 13 of the central bases. This sequence was found in a human donor. The sequenced material came from blood. This receptor carries the CDR3 CASSEGTSGSHEQYF. At the DNA level, the sequence is TGTGCCAGCAGTGAAGGGACTAGCGGGAGCCACGAGCAGTACTTC.